The entry that follows covers one TCR beta chain sequence. Its matching antigen is unknown. At one end the junction does not follow the germline gene, possibly because of a read error. This sample was included in a study of Graves' ophthalmopathy and Graves' hyperthyroidism. Ophthalmopathy donors were characterized by moderate-to-severe activity, CAS of at least 3, NOSPECS of at least 4, and duration under 3 months. Study conclusions and caveats: Blood also harbored most expanded thyroid clonotypes above 0.001 frequency.

Germline V lookup: CDR1 SNHLY, CDR2 FYNNEI. CDR3 length: 16 residues. The study amplified TCR beta CDR3 regions using RNA transcripts. Second-round multiplex PCR came after first-round RT-PCR with HTBI primers. MiXCR was run by TCRdb on the multiplex PCR reads, yielding one entry per CDR3 protein. This sample has hundreds of thousands of distinct CDR3 sequences; under 50% occur once, and the top ten carry under 3.5%. This chain uses TRBV2 with TRBJ2-2; a weak D match, TRBD2 (5 bases). Sequenced material: peripheral blood. The origin of this receptor is an adult man with Graves' ophthalmopathy. The CDR3 DNA reads TGTGCCAGCAGCGTAGTAGACCTTGCGAACACCGGGGAGCTGTCTTTT. Encoded protein: CASSVVDLANTGELSF.